This TCR beta chain was sequenced for a study of neoadjuvant anti-PD-1 for oral cavity cancer. CDR3 length equals 15 residues. V trimming: 1 base; J trimming: 4 bases; junction bases outside the gene matches: 2. Germline CDR1 and CDR2: ENHRY and SYGVKD. Two replicates per tumor sample, mostly from around 4.9 ug of genomic DNA. Assay used: immunoSEQ multiplex PCR; TCRdb lists only in-frame clones, some missing. This table holds approximately 12,000 clones, about three fifths found once. The chain couples TRBV10-3 to TRBJ2-1, with 9 bases fitting TRBD2. The specimen was tumor tissue, collected before nivolumab (anti-PD-1) treatment. The receptor's source is a person between 40 and 79 years old with oral cavity squamous cell carcinoma. The CDR3 DNA reads TGTGCCATCAGTGAGTTGACTAGCGGATACAATGAGCAGTTCTTC. Translating gives CAISELTSGYNEQFF.